One T cell receptor (beta chain) is described in this entry. V shed 2 bases and J 5 bases; nucleotides not matched to a gene: 5. The germline gives CDR1 SGHRS, CDR2 YFSETQ. There are 14 residues in the CDR3. The authors' processing: The authors estimated nucleated cell counts from reference gene primer amplification. The repertoire was sequenced with immunoSEQ multiplex PCR; TCRdb's copy has only in-frame clones and lacks some. From that table come the V and J calls and clone size; the DNA was used to work out D and trimming. The sample comprises under 250,000 clones, over 80% of which are singletons, and just under 6.5% rests with the top ten. This record belongs to a study of blood T cell repertoires in COVID-19. Study-level background: Acute and convalescent COVID-19 samples came from the United States, Italy and Spain. T cells, B-cell-depleted T cells, or PBMCs supplied cDNA or gDNA.

The chain recombines TRBV5-1 with TRBJ1-2, with 8 bases aligning to TRBD1. This receptor was taken from a woman aged 60 to 75 with active or convalescent COVID-19. The sequenced material came from peripheral blood. CDR3 in amino acids: CASSLGQGMYGYTF. CDR3 bases: TGCGCCAGCAGCTTAGGACAGGGAATGTATGGCTACACCTTC.